Below, 14 T cell receptor beta chains from the same sample are listed, as sequenced in a study of neurological immune-mediated disorders. TCRdb called the 5' RACE reads again in MiXCR, with one record for every CDR3 protein. The sample consists of tens of thousands of distinct CDR3 sequences, roughly 5.6% of them appearing once. Sequences were obtained from PBMCs. The receptor set was obtained from a man aged 18 to 29 with multiple sclerosis.

This clonotype was seen many times. The chain joins TRBV20-1 to TRBJ2-7; D gene unclear. Trimming pared 2 bases from V and 2 bases from J, leaving 19 bases between. The CDR3 consists of 16 residues. Per the germline V gene, CDR1 is DFQATT and CDR2 is SNEGSKA (reference sequence). CDR3 sequence reads: CSARRLVSTRPYEQYF. As DNA, the CDR3 is TGCAGTGCTAGACGGCTGGTAAGCACCAGACCCTACGAGCAGTACTTC.

At least ten counts were recorded for this clonotype. This chain uses TRBV15 with TRBJ1-1, with 7 bases aligning to TRBD1. The length of the CDR3 is 15 residues. Looked up from germline, CDR1 is LNHNV and CDR2 is YYDKDF (reference sequence). The junction had 6 bases not matched to a gene; V was cut back by 5 bases and J by 0 bases. CDR3 sequence reads: CATSLGTVMNTEAFF. The CDR3 coding sequence is TGTGCCACCAGCCTAGGGACAGTGATGAACACTGAAGCTTTCTTT.

The table lists this clonotype with many counts. The chain carries TRBV6-2 or TRBV6-3 and TRBJ1-2; D may be TRBD1 (5 bases). Germline V gives CDR1 MNHEY, CDR2 SVGEGT. This CDR3 contains 13 residues. V was clipped by 5 bases and J by 5 bases, with 12 bases between them. The CDR3 sequence: CASSPGWKYGYTF. The CDR3 bases are TGTGCCAGCAGTCCAGGGTGGAAATATGGCTACACCTTC.

This clonotype was detected many times. This rearrangement joins TRBV7-2 to TRBJ1-3; the D gene is possibly TRBD1 (5 bases). This CDR3 region has 15 residues. V was clipped by 6 bases and J by 4 bases, with 16 bases between them. The germline CDR1 and CDR2 sequences are SGHTA and FQGNSA. In DNA form, the CDR3 reads TGTGCCAGCAGAATTGGGACGTTGACCGGAAACACCATATATTTT. Protein: CASRIGTLTGNTIYF.

In its sample, this clonotype was seen a few times. At one of its ends the junction is not consistent with the germline gene, which may arise from a read error. This chain connects TRBV15 to TRBJ1-5; 8 nucleotides line up with TRBD1. The length of the CDR3 is 17 residues. Germline-derived CDR1 and CDR2 are LNHNV and YYDKDF (reference sequence). The CDR3 sequence is CATSRDYGGTGYQPQNF. The CDR3 coding sequence is TGTGCCACCAGCAGAGATTATGGGGGGACAGGTTATCAGCCCCAGAATTTT.

This clonotype was seen a handful of times. The final CDR3 position lacks the conserved phenylalanine or tryptophan, pointing to a likely read error. The V gene is TRBV6-1, the J gene TRBJ1-5; TRBD1 matches 9 bases. The CDR3 extends over 16 amino acids. Germline V CDR1 and CDR2: MNHNS, SASEGT. V shed 5 bases and J 7 bases; nucleotides not matched to a gene: 12. Here the CDR3 reads CASSIQPGQGGQPQHN. The DNA for the CDR3 is TGTGCCAGCAGTATTCAACCGGGACAGGGCGGGCAGCCCCAGCATAAT.

This clonotype was seen repeatedly, ten times or more. The chain has TRBV20-1 and TRBJ1-5, with 10 bases aligning to TRBD1. CDR1 DFQATT and CDR2 SNEGSKA come from the germline V gene (reference sequence). The CDR3 length is 13 residues. J gave up 6 bases and V 5 bases, and 4 bases lay outside the gene matches. CDR3 in DNA: TGCAGTGCTTCGGGACAGGGGACTCAGCCCCAGCATTTT. Translating gives CSASGQGTQPQHF.

This clonotype was seen more than once but under ten times. At one end, the junction sequence differs from germline, possibly due to a read error. This chain joins TRBV12-3 or TRBV12-4 and TRBJ1-5, with D unresolved. The CDR3 length is 14 residues. The CDR3 DNA sequence: TGTGCCAGCAGACAGCCCTATAGCAATCAGCCCCAGAATTTT. This sequence encodes CASRQPYSNQPQNF.

The table lists this clonotype with many counts. The rearrangement links TRBV2 to TRBJ1-5; D perhaps matches TRBD1 (6 bases). The germline V gene has CDR1 SNHLY and CDR2 FYNNEI. CDR3 length: 15 residues. With 6 bases removed from V and 1 base from J, the gap between germline ends came to 13 bases. This CDR3 reads CASRDSPGSNQPQHF. The CDR3 DNA sequence: TGTGCCAGCAGGGACAGCCCGGGAAGCAATCAGCCCCAGCATTTT.

The chain employs TRBV27 and TRBJ2-7; D is undetermined. The CDR3 covers 14 residues. Trimming removed 6 bases at V and 0 bases at J, with 12 bases between. Germline CDR1 is MNHEY and CDR2 is SMNVEV (reference sequence). CDR3 sequence reads: CASRRDGSSYEQYF. In nucleotides, the CDR3 is TGTGCCAGCAGGAGAGACGGCAGCTCCTACGAGCAGTACTTC.

This clonotype has at least ten counts. The chain carries TRBV5-5 and TRBJ1-5, with TRBD1 identical over 12 bases. The CDR3 spans 15 residues. V shed 4 bases, J shed 5 bases, and the junction held 4 bases outside the gene matches. Germline CDR1 SGHKS, CDR2 YYEKEE (reference sequence). The CDR3 DNA is TGTGCCAGCAGCGAAGGGACAGGGGGCTATCAGCCCCAGCATTTT. It codes for CASSEGTGGYQPQHF.

This clonotype appeared many times. The genes are TRBV12-3 or TRBV12-4 and TRBJ2-1; no definite D call. This CDR3 contains 15 residues. V was shortened by 3 bases and J by 4 bases, with 13 bases between the two germline ends. This chain's CDR3 is CASSLSLVSYNEQFF. The CDR3 DNA is TGTGCCAGCAGTTTGTCCCTCGTCTCTTACAATGAGCAGTTCTTC.

A note on this clonotype: Given a much more abundant clone one base away, this may be a read error. The chain is built from TRBV5-1 and TRBJ1-1; D call uncertain. V lost 0 bases to trimming and J lost 1 base, with 7 bases between them. The CDR3 is 14 residues long. Germline V CDR1 and CDR2: SGHRS, YFSETQ. The CDR3 sequence: CASSLGKKNTEAFF. DNA of the CDR3: TGCGCCAGCAGCTTGGGAAAGAAGAACACTGAAGCTTTCTTT.

As for this clonotype: Being one base from a much bigger clone, this may be a read error. V and J are TRBV12-3 or TRBV12-4 and TRBJ1-1; 7 bases match TRBD1. The CDR3 covers 14 residues. CDR3 residues: CVSRAGGTNTEAFF. The CDR3 DNA reads as TGTGTCAGCAGGGCAGGGGGAACGAACACTGAAGCTTTCTTT.